This T cell receptor (beta chain) originates from a study of identical twins (dated by TCRdb to between 2015 and 2016). Describing the broader study: TCR alpha and beta repertoires from monozygotic twins, unrelated adults of various ages and cord blood were deep-sequenced to test whether fetal clonotypes persist. To rule out contamination, the twin experiments were replicated at different times with different library preparation protocols. Beyond this particular receptor, the publication reports: Invariant T cells such as MAIT and iNKT could partly confound zero-insertion analyses, although diverse VJ usage argued against such confounding for most clonotypes. Compared with coincidental sharing between unrelated individuals, out-of-frame TCR alpha sequences shared between twins showed an excess of sequences with low generation probability. Out-of-frame TCR alpha sharing in monozygotic twins was systematically underestimated by recombination models, whereas sharing between unrelated individuals was in agreement with the recombination models. Abundant cord blood beta clonotypes carried fewer insertions; young adult naive repertoires showed a weaker similar trend, while memory repertoires showed none. A weaker excess of twin sharing was found in beta out-of-frame sequences because the signal-to-noise ratio was lowered by fewer shared sequences. Because the same donors could not be followed over many years, conclusions were based on cross-sectional statistical analysis.

The library was made by 5' RACE. The sequencing machine was an Illumina HiSeq 2000. A universal primer binding site was added through template switching, and the final cDNA carried a unique molecular identifier so that TCR cDNA molecules could be counted accurately. Specific primers in the conserved constant-segment region were used to synthesize first-strand cDNA for the TCR alpha and beta chains. To control for contamination, each cDNA library was double barcoded with a SMART-Mk sample barcode plus Illumina barcodes. TruSeq adapter sequences along with Illumina sample barcodes were introduced in two successive PCR steps. TCR alpha and beta cDNA libraries were sequenced on the Illumina HiSeq platform with custom primers. Per the authors' processing: Unique molecular identifiers were extracted from raw reads with MiGEC, and CDR3 positions were determined with MiXCR. Recombination models were inferred per individual with the repgenHMM and IGoR tools using an EM algorithm. The analysis of shared clonotypes was done with the tcR package in R, with sharing normalized by the product of cloneset sizes. To study raw recombination without the effects of thymic and clonal selection, out-of-frame nonproductive sequences were analyzed. TCRdb trimmed the raw reads at Q25, called clones with MiXCR and kept productive beta chains. Records with the same CDR3 protein are collapsed into one entry carrying the most frequent genes and DNA. TCRdb assigned the V and J calls; the authors' analysis was not used. The sample table contains fewer than 650,000 distinct CDR3 sequences; only one count was recorded for less than 9% of them. 1.6% of the sample lies in the top ten.

V is cut back by 5 bases and J by 5 bases, with 15 bases in the junction unmatched. There are 17 amino acids in the CDR3, from cysteine to phenylalanine inclusive. Only the CDR3 region is kept as DNA, spanning 51 bases read in frame from base 1. CDR1 and CDR2 are read off the germline V gene as MDHEN and SYDVKM. About this clonotype itself: No cognate antigen has been identified for it. Base-call qualities are not available, and no considerably larger clone is one nucleotide away.

Every donor in the study was a healthy Caucasian. Three pairs of female monozygotic twins, all aged 18 to 29 years, were included in the twin cohort. Peripheral blood mononuclear cells were used as the source from which RNA for TCR libraries was isolated. These data also featured in a second study, about yellow fever vaccine responses in identical twins. The second study also describes: The authors reported that the T cell response to vaccination in identical twins appeared partly convergent and partly personalized. Focusing on identical twins, the study followed the T cell clones that responded to the vaccine, and did so with precision.

Specimen: PBMCs. The source is a woman aged 18-29 years in good health. The V and J genes are TRBV28 and TRBJ2-3; 8 bases in the junction line up with TRBD1. The CDR3 protein sequence reads: CASSLPTTGVIVDTQYF. The DNA is as follows: TGTGCCAGCAGTCTCCCCACGACAGGGGTGATTGTAGATACGCAGTATTTT. When the CDR3 is completed using the reference TRBV28 and TRBJ2-3 genes on either side, the full variable domain is DVKVTQSSRYLVKRTGEKVFLECVQDMDHENMFWYRQDPGLGLRLIYFSYDVKMKEKGDIPEGYSVSREKKERFSLILESASTNQTSMYLCASSLPTTGVIVDTQYFGPGTRLTVL.